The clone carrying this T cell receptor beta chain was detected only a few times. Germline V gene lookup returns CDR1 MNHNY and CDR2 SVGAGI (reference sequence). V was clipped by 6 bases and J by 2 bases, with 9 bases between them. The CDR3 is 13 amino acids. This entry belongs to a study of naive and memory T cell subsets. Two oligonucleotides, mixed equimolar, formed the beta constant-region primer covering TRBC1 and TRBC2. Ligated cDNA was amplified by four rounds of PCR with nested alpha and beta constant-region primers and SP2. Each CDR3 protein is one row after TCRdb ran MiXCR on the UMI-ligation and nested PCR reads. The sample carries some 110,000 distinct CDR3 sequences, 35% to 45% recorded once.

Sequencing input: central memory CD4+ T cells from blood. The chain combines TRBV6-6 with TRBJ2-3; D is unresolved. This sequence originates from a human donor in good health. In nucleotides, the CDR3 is TGTGCCAGCAGGCTTAGTAACACAGATACGCAGTATTTT. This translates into CASRLSNTDTQYF.